These 22 T cell receptor beta chains were all obtained from the same sample, sequenced in a study of blood T cells in healthy people across ages (dated by TCRdb to 2014 to 2015). Receptor amplification or capture employed 5' RACE. The instrument was an Illumina HiSeq 2500. A second PCR of roughly 7 to 12 cycles was performed with a sample-barcoded 5' primer and a J-beta primer mix. The public sequencing data were trimmed at Q25 with fastp and processed into clonotypes with MiXCR by TCRdb, which kept only in-frame beta chains. Identical CDR3 protein sequences are pooled into one entry, listed with their most common genes and DNA. In this sample the table shows around 1,000,000 distinct CDR3 sequences, about 23% of which occur a single time. Together, the top ten hold about 0.72% of the sample. The data also belong to a second study, concerning T cells of mothers and their children.

Sequenced input: blood. The receptors shown here come from a girl aged 2 to 9 in good health.

The count of this clonotype is one. The V and J genes are TRBV6-5 and TRBJ1-2; TRBD1 aligns across 7 bases. J gave up 1 base and V 6 bases, and 11 bases lay outside the gene matches. This CDR3 has 16 residues. CDR1 is MNHEY, CDR2 SVGAGI, per germline. DNA of the CDR3: TGTGCCAGCAGCTTACTCGCAGGGGGAAATAACTATGGCTACACCTTC. Protein product: CASSLLAGGNNYGYTF.

This clonotype appeared a few times. CDR3 region: CAISTTFRDLANYGYTF. CDR3 in DNA: TGTGCCATCAGTACAACATTCCGGGACCTTGCTAACTATGGCTACACCTTC. This sequence joins TRBV10-3 and TRBJ1-2; possible D gene TRBD1, 5 bases. CDR1 is ENHRY, CDR2 SYGVKD, per germline. The CDR3 has 17 amino acids. Trimming pared 5 bases from V and 0 bases from J, leaving 19 bases between.

This rearrangement joins TRBV5-6 to TRBJ2-1; 10 bases are shared with TRBD2. From germline, CDR1 is SGHDT and CDR2 YYEEEE. The CDR3 spans 15 residues. The junction had 10 bases not matched to a gene; V was cut back by 4 bases and J by 9 bases. CDR3 nucleotide sequence: TGTGCCAGCAGCCTTGGACTAGCGGTATCGTCTGAGCAGTTCTTC. It specifies CASSLGLAVSSEQFF.

The chain carries TRBV12-5 and TRBJ1-5, with D uncertain. The CDR3 extends over 13 amino acids. The germline CDR1 and CDR2 sequences are LGHNT and FRNRAP. Trimming removed 5 bases from V and 4 bases from J, with 9 bases in between. In DNA form, the CDR3 reads TGTGCTAGTGGTCCAACAGAGAATCAGCCCCAGCATTTT. Amino acids: CASGPTENQPQHF.

J is TRBJ2-5 and V is TRBV12-3 or TRBV12-4, with D possibly TRBD1 on 5 matching bases. V gave up 3 bases and J gave up 4 bases, with 12 bases separating them. The CDR3 spans 14 residues. CDR3 residues: CASSLDIVGETQYF. The CDR3 nucleotides are TGTGCCAGCAGTTTGGACATCGTGGGAGAGACCCAGTACTTC.

This clonotype showed up just a few times. The chain couples TRBV12-3 or TRBV12-4 to TRBJ2-7; TRBD1 might be the D (6 bases). The CDR3 loop spans 12 amino acids. V shed 7 bases and J shed 5 bases, with 12 bases lying between them. The CDR3 protein is CASNTGSDEQYF. DNA of the CDR3: TGTGCCAGCAACACAGGGAGTGACGAGCAGTACTTC.

This sequence joins TRBV20-1 and TRBJ2-3; 13 bases map to TRBD2. V was clipped by 4 bases and J by 4 bases; unmatched bases: 8. The CDR3 is 16 residues long. The germline CDR1 and CDR2 sequences are DFQATT and SNEGSKA (reference sequence). Written as DNA, the CDR3 is TGCAGTGCTACAAGACTAGCGGGAGGTGTCGCAGATACGCAGTATTTT. This translates into CSATRLAGGVADTQYF.

The chain combines TRBV9 with TRBJ2-2; 9 bases match TRBD1. V dropped 0 bases and J dropped 6; count of bases not matched to a gene: 9. CDR1 is SGDLS, CDR2 YYNGEE, per germline. The CDR3 totals 17 residues. Here the CDR3 DNA reads TGTGCCAGCAGCGTAGGGGGGACAGGGACGATCTCCGGGGAGCTGTTTTTT. Translating gives CASSVGGTGTISGELFF. Together with reference TRBV9 and TRBJ2-2, the CDR3 gives the full variable domain: DSGVTQTPKHLITATGQRVTLRCSPRSGDLSVYWYQQSLDQGLQFLIQYYNGEERAKGNILERFSAQQFPDLHSELNLSSLELGDSALYFCASSVGGTGTISGELFFGEGSRLTVL.

The chain employs TRBV3-1 and TRBJ1-3; D remains ambiguous. This CDR3 has 15 amino acids. Looked up from germline, CDR1 is LGHDT and CDR2 is YNNKEL (reference sequence). The V end lost 0 bases, the J end lost 3 bases, and 9 bases lay between the germline ends. The CDR3 DNA reads as TGTGCCAGCAGCCAAGATACCAGACTTGGAAACACCATATATTTT. It translates to CASSQDTRLGNTIYF.

This clonotype has just a few counts. The gene calls are TRBV6-2 or TRBV6-3 and TRBJ1-2; no firm D call. Germline V lookup: CDR1 MNHEY, CDR2 SVGEGT. The CDR3 is 15 residues long. V was trimmed by 2 bases and J by 4 bases, leaving 14 bases between them. The CDR3 DNA follows: TGTGCCAGCAGTTACCCCCAGTCGGACTTCTATGGCTACACCTTC. Protein: CASSYPQSDFYGYTF.

The chain combines TRBV28 with TRBJ2-1; no firm D call. Trimming removed 6 bases from V and 1 base from J, with 10 bases in between. Germline V gives CDR1 MDHEN, CDR2 SYDVKM. CDR3 length: 14 amino acids. CDR3 sequence (DNA): TGTGCCAGCAGCGTCAGCGCGTCCTACAATGAGCAGTTCTTC. It is translated as CASSVSASYNEQFF.

This clonotype was observed a handful of times. The chain joins TRBV10-3 to TRBJ1-2; TRBD1 matches 9 bases. The germline V gene has CDR1 ENHRY and CDR2 SYGVKD. J gave up 5 bases and V 0 bases, and 13 bases lay outside the gene matches. There are 18 residues in the CDR3. The CDR3 region is CAISESHSQGQGFYGYTF. The DNA for the CDR3 is TGTGCCATCAGTGAGTCCCACTCCCAGGGACAGGGTTTTTATGGCTACACCTTC.

V and J are TRBV5-5 and TRBJ2-5; D is unresolved. V lost 2 bases and J lost 4, with 12 bases in between. Looked up from germline, CDR1 is SGHKS and CDR2 is YYEKEE (reference sequence). CDR3 size: 14 residues. In DNA form, the CDR3 reads TGTGCCAGCAGCTTTTTAGTGATCGGAGAGACCCAGTACTTC. It encodes CASSFLVIGETQYF.

This clonotype was detected a few times. The V gene is TRBV11-2, the J gene TRBJ2-5; D could derive from TRBD1 or TRBD2 (5 bases each). The end of the DNA aligns better with TRBJ2-1, so the J call may be wrong. This CDR3 comprises 15 residues. Germline V gene sequence: CDR1 SGHAT, CDR2 FQNNGV. The CDR3 protein is CASSLVARLGDEQFF. CDR3 in DNA: TGTGCCAGCAGCTTAGTTGCCCGTTTGGGGGATGAGCAGTTCTTC.

This clonotype was counted between two and nine times. The chain carries TRBV7-9 and TRBJ2-5; unclear D gene. The germline V gene has CDR1 SEHNR and CDR2 FQNEAQ (reference sequence). This CDR3 region has 13 residues. Deletions cut 5 bases from V and 5 bases from J, with 12 bases between. CDR3 sequence (DNA): TGTGCCAGCAGCCAATTTCGGGTGGAGACCCAGTACTTC. It is translated as CASSQFRVETQYF. The full variable domain, with the rest looked up from reference TRBV7-9 and TRBJ2-5, is DTGVSQNPRHKITKRGQNVTFRCDPISEHNRLYWYRQTLGQGPEFLTYFQNEAQLEKSRLLSDRFSAERPKGSFSTLEIQRTEQGDSAMYLCASSQFRVETQYFGPGTRLLVL.

This chain joins TRBV5-5 and TRBJ1-1; no definite D call. Per germline, CDR1 SGHKS and CDR2 YYEKEE (reference sequence). The CDR3 loop spans 12 amino acids. V gave up 1 base and J gave up 8 bases, with 9 bases separating them. This CDR3 is CASSLFESEAFF. DNA for the CDR3: TGTGCCAGCAGCTTGTTTGAGTCAGAAGCTTTCTTT.

This clonotype has more than one count but fewer than ten. The V gene is TRBV12-5, the J gene TRBJ2-7; 11 nucleotides agree with TRBD2. The CDR3 is 16 residues long. Trimming cost V 4 bases and J 2 bases; bases outside gene matches: 7. The germline V gene encodes CDR1 LGHNT and CDR2 FRNRAP. The CDR3 here is CASGWATSGTAYEQYF. CDR3 DNA sequence: TGTGCTAGTGGTTGGGCGACTAGCGGGACTGCCTACGAGCAGTACTTC. The whole variable domain, filled in from reference TRBV12-5 and TRBJ2-7, reads DARVTQTPRHKVTEMGQEVTMRCQPILGHNTVFWYRQTMMQGLELLAYFRNRAPLDDSGMPKDRFSAEMPDATLATLKIQPSEPRDSAVYFCASGWATSGTAYEQYFGPGTRLTVT.

The V call is TRBV27, the J call TRBJ1-2; no definite D call. Germline V gene sequence: CDR1 MNHEY, CDR2 SMNVEV (reference sequence). The V end lost 8 bases, the J end lost 2 bases, and 18 bases lay between the germline ends. The CDR3 is 15 amino acids. CDR3 sequence: CASGGGWDPNYGYTF. The CDR3 DNA reads as TGTGCCAGCGGTGGAGGGTGGGATCCAAACTATGGCTACACCTTC.

V and J are TRBV27 and TRBJ2-1; 8 positions match TRBD2. There are 18 residues in the CDR3. The germline V gene encodes CDR1 MNHEY and CDR2 SMNVEV (reference sequence). With V trimmed by 4 bases and J by 5 bases, 16 bases remained unmatched. The DNA for the CDR3 is TGTGCCAGCAGTTCCGGGGAATTAGCGGGAAGGTTTGACAATGAGCAGTTCTTC. It codes for CASSSGELAGRFDNEQFF.

The genes are TRBV28 and TRBJ2-5; D ambiguous. Germline CDR1 is MDHEN and CDR2 is SYDVKM. The CDR3 is made up of 11 amino acids. V lost 3 bases to trimming and J lost 9 bases, with 8 bases between them. CDR3 protein: CASSFYEAQYF. The DNA of the CDR3 is TGTGCCAGCAGTTTTTACGAGGCCCAGTACTTC. The full variable domain, completed using reference TRBV28 and TRBJ2-5, is DVKVTQSSRYLVKRTGEKVFLECVQDMDHENMFWYRQDPGLGLRLIYFSYDVKMKEKGDIPEGYSVSREKKERFSLILESASTNQTSMYLCASSFYEAQYFGPGTRLLVL.

Only a few counts were recorded for this clonotype. J is TRBJ2-6 and V is TRBV9; D unclear. V gave up 4 bases and J gave up 1 base, with 12 bases separating them. Germline assignment: CDR1 SGDLS and CDR2 YYNGEE. This CDR3 is built from 16 residues. Here the CDR3 reads CASSPRPRSGANVLTF. The CDR3 DNA sequence: TGTGCCAGCAGCCCCCGCCCTCGTTCTGGGGCCAACGTCCTGACTTTC.

This clonotype was seen just once. The chain employs TRBV28 and TRBJ2-4; 7 positions match TRBD1. With V trimmed by 8 bases and J by 6 bases, 7 bases remained unmatched. The CDR3 sequence is 13 residues long. Germline assignment: CDR1 MDHEN and CDR2 SYDVKM. The CDR3 DNA is TGTGCCAGCCGAAGACAGGGTGGAAACATTCAGTACTTC. Encoded protein: CASRRQGGNIQYF. The full variable domain, rest sourced from reference TRBV28 and TRBJ2-4, is DVKVTQSSRYLVKRTGEKVFLECVQDMDHENMFWYRQDPGLGLRLIYFSYDVKMKEKGDIPEGYSVSREKKERFSLILESASTNQTSMYLCASRRQGGNIQYFGAGTRLSVL.